This T cell receptor beta chain was sequenced during a study of blood T cell repertoires in COVID-19. About the research overall: Samples taken during acute and convalescent COVID-19 were collected in the United States, Italy and Spain. PBMCs, B-cell-depleted T cells, or T cells provided the cDNA or gDNA that made up the material.

The CDR3 contains 15 residues. Germline-derived CDR1 and CDR2 are SGHRS and YFSETQ. For this clone: At one end, the junction sequence differs from germline, possibly due to a read error.

The authors' processing: Using reference gene primer amplification, nucleated cell counts were estimated. TCRdb's table, derived via immunoSEQ multiplex PCR, lists solely in-frame clones and lacks some. The DNA was the basis for D and trimming; V, J and clone size are from that table. The table includes nearly 350,000 clones, around 91% detected once. This chain joins TRBV5-1 and TRBJ2-3; 7 positions agree with TRBD1. Material for sequencing was peripheral blood. This receptor was identified in a woman between 18 and 30 years old who had recovered from COVID-19. CDR3 amino acids: CASSPDRPLSSERDF. The CDR3, as DNA: TGCGCCAGCAGCCCGGACAGGCCTCTGAGCAGCGAGAGGGATTTT.